These 10 T cell receptor beta chains were all obtained from the same sample, sequenced in a study of cytomegalovirus exposure and HLA in healthy donors. With 60 Vbeta and 13 Jbeta primers, the PCR was carried out. The protocol was immunoSEQ multiplex PCR, while the TCRdb copy is restricted to in-frame clones and leaves out a portion. The sample has tens of thousands of clones; roughly 67% are singletons. The sample consisted of PBMCs. These TCRs come from a man between 45 and 60 years old in good health and CMV-seronegative.

V is TRBV6-5 and J is TRBJ2-7; D perhaps matches TRBD2 (6 bases). The CDR3 sequence is 13 residues long. The germline V gene has CDR1 MNHEY and CDR2 SVGAGI. Trimming cost V 8 bases and J 7 bases, with 18 bases left between them. CDR3 sequence: CASQETSRGEQYF. CDR3 nucleotide sequence: TGTGCCAGCCAGGAGACGTCTCGGGGGGAGCAGTACTTC.

The chain is built from TRBV11-2 and TRBJ2-6; tentative D call: TRBD1 (5 bases). Germline lookup yields CDR1 SGHAT and CDR2 FQNNGV. The V end lost 1 base, the J end lost 4 bases, and 11 bases lay between the germline ends. The CDR3 loop spans 16 amino acids. The CDR3 DNA sequence: TGTGCCAGCAGCTTAGGCAGGGCAGCCGGGGCCAACGTCCTGACTTTC. Protein product: CASSLGRAAGANVLTF.

A single count supports this clone. The chain links TRBV27 to TRBJ1-1, with D possibly TRBD1 on 5 matching bases. In germline, CDR1 is MNHEY, CDR2 SMNVEV (reference sequence). The CDR3 is 13 amino acids. Trimming pared 4 bases from V and 8 bases from J, leaving 14 bases between. The CDR3 protein is CASSSAGSKEAFF. In nucleotides, the CDR3 is TGTGCCAGCAGTTCCGCAGGGTCGAAAGAAGCTTTCTTT.

The chain combines TRBV7-2 with TRBJ2-5; 14 bases map to TRBD2. The CDR3 covers 16 residues. The germline V gene encodes CDR1 SGHTA and CDR2 FQGNSA. V trimming: 5 bases; J trimming: 5 bases; junction bases outside the gene matches: 7. The CDR3 loop reads CASSPTSGGAGETQYF. DNA for the CDR3: TGTGCCAGCAGCCCGACTAGCGGGGGGGCCGGGGAGACCCAGTACTTC.

This clone was observed a single time. The chain combines TRBV5-1 with TRBJ1-4; 9 positions match TRBD1. The CDR3 consists of 16 residues. The J segment lost 6 bases and the V segment lost 4 bases, leaving 10 bases of the junction unmatched. Germline loops: CDR1 SGHRS, CDR2 YFSETQ. Written as DNA, the CDR3 is TGCGCCAGCAGCAGAACCGGGACAGGGCGGGATGAAAAACTGTTTTTT. Translation: CASSRTGTGRDEKLFF.

The chain recombines TRBV29-1 with TRBJ2-7; TRBD1 might be the D (6 bases). Germline values: CDR1 SQVTM, CDR2 ANQGSEA. Trimming shortened V by 1 base and J by 5 bases, and 18 bases separated the two germline ends. The CDR3 is made up of 15 amino acids. CDR3 bases: TGCAGCGTTGAAGGGGCGCATACAGGGAACAACGAGCAGTACTTC. Protein: CSVEGAHTGNNEQYF.

This clone was seen a few times. The V gene is TRBV5-4, the J gene TRBJ1-2; TRBD1 aligns across 9 bases. The CDR3 is made up of 16 amino acids. J gave up 2 bases and V 3 bases, and 8 bases lay outside the gene matches. CDR1 SGHNT and CDR2 YYREEE come from the germline V gene (reference sequence). The CDR3 reads CASSSKAGTGNYGYTF. The CDR3 nucleotides are TGTGCCAGCAGCTCCAAGGCCGGGACAGGGAACTATGGCTACACCTTC.

V gene TRBV30 combines with J gene TRBJ2-7, with 8 bases that match TRBD2. This CDR3 region has 14 residues. The junction had 8 bases not matched to a gene; V was cut back by 2 bases and J by 5 bases. Per germline, CDR1 GTSNPN and CDR2 SVGIG (reference sequence). CDR3 DNA sequence: TGTGCCTGGAGTAGTGGGACTAGGAGCCACGAGCAGTACTTC. Protein: CAWSSGTRSHEQYF.

The V call is TRBV29-1, the J call TRBJ1-1, with D unresolved. Germline V gene data show CDR1 as SQVTM and CDR2 as ANQGSEA. V lost 4 bases to trimming and J lost 0 bases, with 9 bases between them. The length of the CDR3 is 13 residues. The CDR3 DNA reads TGCAGCGTTGCCCCGACAATGAACACTGAAGCTTTCTTT. It specifies CSVAPTMNTEAFF.

The chain combines TRBV5-1 with TRBJ1-6, with D possibly matching TRBD1 (5 bases). Between the trimmed V and J ends, which lost 0 bases and 6 bases, there was a span of 7 bases. The germline V gene has CDR1 SGHRS and CDR2 YFSETQ. The CDR3 covers 14 residues. DNA of the CDR3: TGCGCCAGCAGCTTGGGGACAAGTAATTCACCCCTCCACTTT. As protein: CASSLGTSNSPLHF.